These 5 T cell receptor beta chains share one sample of origin, sequenced in a study of human thymus T cells. In corrective heart surgery, resections were taken, and these provided the thymus tissue. Clones were read by immunoSEQ multiplex PCR, and TCRdb kept only the in-frame ones, dropping some. The sample yields some 130,000 clones, around 94% seen once. Sample: thymus tissue. These TCRs come from a boy in the first two years of life with a congenital heart defect but otherwise immunologically healthy.

The chain links TRBV27 to TRBJ1-5; tentatively, D is TRBD1 (6 bases). The ends were cut back, 4 bases at V and 3 bases at J, with 19 bases in the middle. This CDR3 has 17 amino acids. Germline V gene lookup returns CDR1 MNHEY and CDR2 SMNVEV (reference sequence). The CDR3 DNA reads as TGTGCCAGCAGTTCACTACCCCCCCGGGGGGCCAATCAGCCCCAGCATTTT. Residues: CASSSLPPRGANQPQHF.

This rearrangement joins TRBV7-2 to TRBJ1-2; D ambiguous. V lost 8 bases and J lost 4, with 14 bases in between. CDR1 SGHTA and CDR2 FQGNSA come from the germline V gene. The CDR3 runs to 13 residues. CDR3: CASSVRLLYGYTF. CDR3 nucleotides: TGTGCCAGCTCCGTTAGGCTTCTCTATGGCTACACCTTC.

This clone was detected once. The V call is TRBV10-1, the J call TRBJ2-2, with 8 bases aligning to TRBD2. From germline, CDR1 is WNHNN and CDR2 SYGVQD (reference sequence). Losses at the gene ends were 2 bases for V and 4 bases for J; bases not matched to a gene: 6. The CDR3 consists of 16 residues. The CDR3 spells CASSEGRGDPTGELFF. CDR3 DNA: TGCGCCAGCAGTGAGGGGCGGGGGGACCCCACCGGGGAGCTGTTTTTT.

This chain uses TRBV5-4 with TRBJ2-3, with 10 bases identical to TRBD2. The germline CDR1 and CDR2 sequences are SGHNT and YYREEE (reference sequence). CDR3 length: 18 amino acids. Unmatched junction bases numbered 9, after V lost 0 bases and J lost 2 bases. CDR3 residues: CASSLGASGGLYTDTQYF. The CDR3 DNA reads as TGTGCCAGCAGCTTGGGGGCTAGCGGGGGCCTTTACACAGATACGCAGTATTTT. Full variable domain (outside the CDR3, taken from reference TRBV5-4 and TRBJ2-3): ETGVTQSPTHLIKTRGQQVTLRCSSQSGHNTVSWYQQALGQGPQFIFQYYREEENGRGNFPPRFSGLQFPNYSSELNVNALELDDSALYLCASSLGASGGLYTDTQYFGPGTRLTVL.

V usage is TRBV7-2 and J usage is TRBJ2-7; 7 nucleotides match TRBD1. The CDR3 extends over 16 amino acids. V was clipped by 4 bases and J by 2 bases; unmatched bases: 11. Germline V gene lookup returns CDR1 SGHTA and CDR2 FQGNSA. The CDR3 here is CASSYNRGKWAYEQYF. DNA for the CDR3: TGTGCCAGCAGCTATAACAGGGGAAAATGGGCCTACGAGCAGTACTTC. Using reference TRBV7-2 and TRBJ2-7 for the parts outside the CDR3, the full variable domain is GAGVSQSPSNKVTEKGKDVELRCDPISGHTALYWYRQSLGQGLEFLIYFQGNSAPDKSGLPSDRFSAERTGGSVSTLTIQRTQQEDSAVYLCASSYNRGKWAYEQYFGPGTRLTVT.